A single sample is the source of the 28 T cell receptor beta chains below, sequenced in a study of T cells expressing NK-cell markers. TCRdb re-called the 5' RACE reads; every CDR3 protein appears as one record, without DNA. The listing records about 300,000 distinct CDR3 sequences. Sequencing was done on a sample of blood T cells: a sorted CD56 or NKG2C T cell subset, CD4+ or CD8+ T cells, or bulk PBMC T cells (not recorded which). The source of these receptors is a woman aged 18 to 75 in good health.

The gene calls are TRBV28 and TRBJ2-1. Germline V gene sequence: CDR1 MDHEN, CDR2 SYDVKM. This CDR3 is 12 amino acids long. The CDR3 here is CASSLLQAEQFF.

This chain uses TRBV4-2 with TRBJ1-4; TCRdb returns TRBD1, unconfirmable since there is no DNA. This CDR3 has 18 residues. The V gene's germline CDR1 is LGHNA and CDR2 YNFKEQ. The CDR3 spells CASSQDQGAFQGGEKLFF.

V and J are TRBV20-1 and TRBJ2-7. The length of the CDR3 is 12 residues. Per germline, CDR1 DFQATT and CDR2 SNEGSKA (reference sequence). This chain's CDR3 is CSARTVSYEQYF.

This sequence joins TRBV18 and TRBJ1-1. Germline CDR1 and CDR2: KGHSH and LQKENI. The CDR3 is made up of 13 amino acids. This chain's CDR3 is CASFGAIGTEAFF. Drawing the rest from reference TRBV18 and TRBJ1-1, the complete variable domain is NAGVMQNPRHLVRRRGQEARLRCSPMKGHSHVYWYRQLPEEGLKFMVYLQKENIIDESGMPKERFSAEFPKEGPSILRIQQVVRGDSAAYFCASFGAIGTEAFFGQGTRLTVV.

The rearrangement uses TRBV18 and TRBJ2-1; TCRdb names TRBD2, which stays unverified in the absence of DNA. Germline V CDR1 and CDR2: KGHSH, LQKENI. This CDR3 is built from 15 residues. The CDR3: CASSLGLDAYNEQFF. The full variable domain, rest sourced from reference TRBV18 and TRBJ2-1, is NAGVMQNPRHLVRRRGQEARLRCSPMKGHSHVYWYRQLPEEGLKFMVYLQKENIIDESGMPKERFSAEFPKEGPSILRIQQVVRGDSAAYFCASSLGLDAYNEQFFGPGTRLTVL.

V is TRBV11-3 and J is TRBJ2-5; TCRdb indicates TRBD1, and absent DNA this call remains unverified. The CDR3 consists of 13 residues. From germline, CDR1 is SGHNT and CDR2 YENEEA. The CDR3 sequence is CASSSRDVGTQYF.

J is TRBJ2-4 and V is TRBV5-6. The CDR3 is 14 residues long. In germline, CDR1 is SGHDT, CDR2 YYEEEE. CDR3 sequence reads: CASSLGRAKNIQYF. The full variable domain, in which reference TRBV5-6 and TRBJ2-4 provide the parts outside the CDR3, is DAGVTQSPTHLIKTRGQQVTLRCSPKSGHDTVSWYQQALGQGPQFIFQYYEEEERQRGNFPDRFSGHQFPNYSSELNVNALLLGDSALYLCASSLGRAKNIQYFGAGTRLSVL.

The genes are TRBV5-1 and TRBJ1-2. This CDR3 has 13 residues. The germline gives CDR1 SGHRS, CDR2 YFSETQ. CDR3 amino acids: CASKWNTNYGYTF.

The chain is built from TRBV7-9 and TRBJ2-3; TCRdb selects TRBD2, and the lack of DNA leaves this call unchecked. The germline CDR1 and CDR2 sequences are SEHNR and FQNEAQ (reference sequence). The CDR3 runs 17 residues. The chain's CDR3 is CASSLLRLAGQTDTQYF.

V gene TRBV28 combines with J gene TRBJ2-7; the TCRdb call, TRBD1, lacks DNA for checking. CDR3 size: 15 residues. Germline CDR1 and CDR2: MDHEN and SYDVKM. The CDR3 sequence is CASTDWGGGSYEQYF.

The chain combines TRBV7-2 with TRBJ2-7; checking the TCRdb D call of TRBD1 is not possible without DNA. Germline V CDR1 and CDR2: SGHTA, FQGNSA. The length of the CDR3 is 13 residues. CDR3 in amino acids: CASSEAGAPQQYF. Full variable domain (missing parts from reference TRBV7-2 and TRBJ2-7): GAGVSQSPSNKVTEKGKDVELRCDPISGHTALYWYRQSLGQGLEFLIYFQGNSAPDKSGLPSDRFSAERTGGSVSTLTIQRTQQEDSAVYLCASSEAGAPQQYFGPGTRLTVT.

The rearrangement links TRBV7-9 to TRBJ2-3; the D call of TRBD1 rests on TCRdb alone, since no DNA is present to check it. Germline V lookup: CDR1 SEHNR, CDR2 FQNEAQ (reference sequence). The CDR3 sequence is 13 residues long. The CDR3 loop is CASGTGGGNTQYF.

The chain carries TRBV5-1 and TRBJ2-5; TCRdb calls TRBD2, which cannot be checked without DNA. The germline gives CDR1 SGHRS, CDR2 YFSETQ. The CDR3 sequence is 18 residues long. The CDR3 is CASSLDINSTLASGTQYF. Using reference TRBV5-1 and TRBJ2-5 for the parts outside the CDR3, the full variable domain is KAGVTQTPRYLIKTRGQQVTLSCSPISGHRSVSWYQQTPGQGLQFLFEYFSETQRNKGNFPGRFSGRQFSNSRSEMNVSTLELGDSALYLCASSLDINSTLASGTQYFGPGTRLLVL.

The chain employs TRBV29-1 and TRBJ2-5. The CDR3 is 12 amino acids. CDR1 and CDR2 from the germline V gene are SQVTM and ANQGSEA. The CDR3 protein is CSVENSARTQYF.

The genes are TRBV7-2 and TRBJ2-3; TCRdb reports TRBD1, a call that lacks DNA to check it against. The CDR3 spans 14 residues. Germline-derived CDR1 and CDR2 are SGHTA and FQGNSA. CDR3 protein: CASSLSGRGDTQYF.

V gene TRBV20-1 combines with J gene TRBJ1-1; TCRdb reports TRBD1, a call that lacks DNA to check it against. The CDR3 is made up of 13 amino acids. The germline V gene encodes CDR1 DFQATT and CDR2 SNEGSKA (reference sequence). The CDR3 protein is CSAPPAGNTEAFF.

V gene TRBV5-6 combines with J gene TRBJ1-6. This CDR3 is built from 12 residues. CDR1 and CDR2 from the germline V gene are SGHDT and YYEEEE. This CDR3 reads CASSLRWPPLHF. Supplemented by reference TRBV5-6 and TRBJ1-6, the full variable domain reads DAGVTQSPTHLIKTRGQQVTLRCSPKSGHDTVSWYQQALGQGPQFIFQYYEEEERQRGNFPDRFSGHQFPNYSSELNVNALLLGDSALYLCASSLRWPPLHFGNGTRLTVT.

The chain recombines TRBV4-2 with TRBJ2-3; absent DNA, TCRdb's TRBD1 call cannot be checked. Germline-derived CDR1 and CDR2 are LGHNA and YNFKEQ. There are 13 residues in the CDR3. Here the CDR3 reads CASSQGGWDTQYF.

The genes are TRBV3-1 and TRBJ2-1; TCRdb returns TRBD2, unconfirmable since there is no DNA. The germline V gene encodes CDR1 LGHDT and CDR2 YNNKEL (reference sequence). CDR3 length: 16 residues. CDR3 sequence: CASSQAKASGSAEQFF.

The chain links TRBV20-1 to TRBJ1-5. From germline, CDR1 is DFQATT and CDR2 SNEGSKA (reference sequence). The length of the CDR3 is 13 residues. The CDR3 protein is CSAGEPSNQPQHF.

This chain connects TRBV6-5 to TRBJ2-5. Germline V gene sequence: CDR1 MNHEY, CDR2 SVGAGI. The CDR3 runs 12 residues. The CDR3 here is CASSSVQETQYF.

This chain links TRBV7-2 with TRBJ2-7; TCRdb's D gene call, TRBD1, goes unchecked for lack of DNA. This CDR3 is 14 amino acids long. CDR1 and CDR2 from the germline V gene are SGHTA and FQGNSA. CDR3 sequence reads: CASSLQGYSEEQYF.

The chain joins TRBV6-1 to TRBJ2-7; the D gene TCRdb calls, TRBD2, cannot be checked with no DNA. The CDR3 is 14 amino acids. CDR1 is MNHNS and CDR2 is SASEGT in the germline V gene. The CDR3 protein is CASSDWGVSYEQYF.

The chain couples TRBV20-1 to TRBJ2-1; without DNA, the TCRdb call of TRBD2 cannot be checked. Looked up from germline, CDR1 is DFQATT and CDR2 is SNEGSKA (reference sequence). This CDR3 is 13 amino acids long. The CDR3 protein is CSAPKASGREQFF.

The chain recombines TRBV9 with TRBJ2-3. The CDR3 has 11 residues. CDR1 is SGDLS and CDR2 is YYNGEE in the germline V gene. CDR3 loop: CASSYTDTQYF.

This chain uses TRBV3-1 with TRBJ2-7; there is no DNA to check the TCRdb D call of TRBD1. Germline CDR1 is LGHDT and CDR2 is YNNKEL (reference sequence). The CDR3 extends over 13 amino acids. This CDR3 is CASSQLGDYEQYF.

The V gene is TRBV5-1, the J gene TRBJ2-2; TCRdb returns TRBD1, unconfirmable since there is no DNA. Germline V gene data show CDR1 as SGHRS and CDR2 as YFSETQ. The CDR3 spans 14 residues. The CDR3 reads CASSNDRYTGELFF.

The chain links TRBV20-1 to TRBJ2-3; the TCRdb D gene call, TRBD2, has no DNA to confirm it. There are 15 residues in the CDR3. CDR1 and CDR2 (germline): DFQATT, SNEGSKA (reference sequence). The CDR3: CSARDSGRASDTQYF.